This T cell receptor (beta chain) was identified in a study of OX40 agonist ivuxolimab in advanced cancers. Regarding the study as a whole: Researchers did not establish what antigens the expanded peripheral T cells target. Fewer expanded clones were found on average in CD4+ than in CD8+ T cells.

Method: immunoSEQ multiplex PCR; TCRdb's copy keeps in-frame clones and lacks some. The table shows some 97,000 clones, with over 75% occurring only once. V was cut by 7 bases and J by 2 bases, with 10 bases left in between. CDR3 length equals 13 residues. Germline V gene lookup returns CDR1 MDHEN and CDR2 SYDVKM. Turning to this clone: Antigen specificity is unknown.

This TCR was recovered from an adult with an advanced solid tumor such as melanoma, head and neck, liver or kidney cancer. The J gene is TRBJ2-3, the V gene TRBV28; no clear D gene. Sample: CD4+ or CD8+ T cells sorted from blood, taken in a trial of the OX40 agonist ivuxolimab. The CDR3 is CASKFPSTDTQYF. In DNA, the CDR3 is TGTGCCAGCAAATTCCCGTCCACAGATACGCAGTATTTT.